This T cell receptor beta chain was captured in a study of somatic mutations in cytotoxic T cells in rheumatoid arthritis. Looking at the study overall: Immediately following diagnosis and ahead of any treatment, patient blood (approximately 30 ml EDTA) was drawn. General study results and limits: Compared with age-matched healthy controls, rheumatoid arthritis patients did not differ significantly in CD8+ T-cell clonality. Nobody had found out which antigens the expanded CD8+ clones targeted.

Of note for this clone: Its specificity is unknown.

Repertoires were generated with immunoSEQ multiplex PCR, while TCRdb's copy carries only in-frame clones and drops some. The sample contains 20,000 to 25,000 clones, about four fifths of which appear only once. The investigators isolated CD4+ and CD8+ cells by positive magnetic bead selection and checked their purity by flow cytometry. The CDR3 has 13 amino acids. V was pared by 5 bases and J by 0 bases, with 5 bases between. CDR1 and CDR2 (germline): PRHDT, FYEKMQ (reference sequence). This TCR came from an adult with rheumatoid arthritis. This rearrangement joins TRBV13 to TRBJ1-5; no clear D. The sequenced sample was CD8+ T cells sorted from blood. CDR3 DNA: TGTGCCAGCAGCCACGGTAGCAATCAGCCCCAGCATTTT. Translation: CASSHGSNQPQHF.